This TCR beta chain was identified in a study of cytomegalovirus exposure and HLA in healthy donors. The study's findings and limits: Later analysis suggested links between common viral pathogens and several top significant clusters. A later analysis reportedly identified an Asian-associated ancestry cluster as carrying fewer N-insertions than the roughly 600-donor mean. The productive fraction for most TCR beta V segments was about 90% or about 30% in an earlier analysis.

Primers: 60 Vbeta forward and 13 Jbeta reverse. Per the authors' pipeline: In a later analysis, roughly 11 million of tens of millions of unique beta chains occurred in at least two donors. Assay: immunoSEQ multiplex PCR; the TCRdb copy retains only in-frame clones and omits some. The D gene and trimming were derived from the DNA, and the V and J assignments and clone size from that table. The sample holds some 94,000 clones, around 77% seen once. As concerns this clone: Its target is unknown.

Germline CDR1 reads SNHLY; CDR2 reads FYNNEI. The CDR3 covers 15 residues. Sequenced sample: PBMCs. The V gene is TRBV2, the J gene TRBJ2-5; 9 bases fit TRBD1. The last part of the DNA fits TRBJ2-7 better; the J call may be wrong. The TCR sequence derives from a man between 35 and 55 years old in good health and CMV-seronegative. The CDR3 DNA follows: TGTGCCAGCAGTACCCGGGACAGGGTCTTCGACGAGCAGTACTTC. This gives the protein CASSTRDRVFDEQYF.